This TCR beta chain was sequenced for a study of T cell responses to AZD1222 COVID-19 vaccine. General study points: Spike-specific TCR breadth and depth both grew after two AZD1222 doses. Repertoires in all cases were sampled only once the peak T cell response had passed.

A note on this clone: Its antigen is as yet unknown.

TCRdb's table, derived via immunoSEQ multiplex PCR, lists solely in-frame clones and lacks some. This sample yields tens of thousands of clones, of which about nine tenths are seen a single time; 3.3% belongs to the top ten. The sequences come from peripheral blood, collected 28 days after the second AZD1222 dose. The TCR sequence derives from an adult who received the AZD1222 COVID-19 vaccine.

The CDR3 sequence is CASSYSQAVSNYGYTF. DNA for the CDR3: TGTGCCAGCAGTTACTCGCAGGCAGTTTCTAACTATGGCTACACCTTC. The chain recombines TRBV6-5 with TRBJ1-2, with D hard to call. The CDR3 is made up of 16 amino acids. Germline values: CDR1 MNHEY, CDR2 SVGAGI. V was clipped by 0 bases and J by 0 bases, with 11 bases between them.